This T cell receptor beta chain was recorded in a study of T cells after yellow fever vaccination. Overall study: Any fraction with a low cell number was prepared using SMART-Seq v4 Ultra Low Input.

From the 5' RACE reads, TCRdb called clonotypes with MiXCR, one entry per CDR3 protein. Among 50,000 to 60,000 distinct CDR3 sequences listed, 5% to 8.5% were seen once. The receptor was isolated from a man younger than 30 who received the YFV17D yellow fever vaccine. Sequenced here: CD8+ T cells not binding an NS4B(214-222) dextramer, sorted from PBMCs, sampled approximately 40 days after the first yellow fever vaccination.

The CDR3 loop is CASRDPGFTGELFF. The CDR3 DNA is TGCGCCAGCAGGGACCCGGGTTTTACCGGGGAGCTGTTTTTT. The chain links TRBV10-2 to TRBJ2-2; D unclear. Germline assignment: CDR1 WSHSY and CDR2 SAAADI. The CDR3 spans 14 residues. Trimming removed 6 bases from V and 5 bases from J, with 13 bases in between.